The present T cell receptor (beta chain) was sequenced within a study of OX40 agonist ivuxolimab in advanced cancers. Study information: The patients received agonistic anti-OX40 (CD134) antibody ivuxolimab.

The CDR3 has 14 residues. CDR1 SGHDT and CDR2 YYEEEE come from the germline V gene. The V and J ends lost 1 base and 4 bases, in that order; junction bases with no gene match: 3. Some clones are missing from TCRdb's copy, which holds only in-frame ones; the method was immunoSEQ multiplex PCR. The sample lists tens of thousands of clones, roughly 84% occurring once. The specimen was CD4+ or CD8+ T cells sorted from blood, collected in a trial of the OX40 agonist ivuxolimab. This chain links TRBV5-6 with TRBJ2-3, with 7 bases identical to TRBD2. This receptor was identified in an adult with an advanced solid tumor such as melanoma, head and neck, liver or kidney cancer. The CDR3 protein is CASSLTGGADTQYF. As DNA, the CDR3 is TGTGCCAGCAGCTTGACGGGAGGTGCAGATACGCAGTATTTT.